Presented here are 5 T cell receptor beta chains from one specimen sequenced in a study of CD8+CD57+ T cells in acquired aplastic anemia. Genomic DNA was employed as the template in profiling TCR beta VDJ and CDR3. TCRdb ran MiXCR on the reads and lists one entry per CDR3 protein. The profile shows a few hundred thousand distinct CDR3 sequences, about half of them singletons. Only patients with CD8+CD57+ cell expansion on flow cytometry were chosen for sequencing. Sequencing used sorted CD4+, CD8+, or CD8+CD57+ T cells (not recorded which) from PBMCs. The source is a human donor with aplastic anemia.

The CDR3 spells CASSYSTQDNSPLHF. The CDR3 coding sequence is TGTGCCAGCAGTTACTCGACGCAGGATAATTCACCCCTCCACTTT. The V gene is TRBV6-6, the J gene TRBJ1-6; no reliable D call. CDR1 is MNHNY, CDR2 SVGAGI, per germline (reference sequence). Trimming took 0 bases from V and 5 from J, leaving 8 bases between them. This CDR3 spans 15 amino acids.

The chain combines TRBV2 with TRBJ2-7; no clear D gene. Germline V gene data show CDR1 as SNHLY and CDR2 as FYNNEI. Trimming shortened V by 6 bases and J by 0 bases, and 6 bases separated the two germline ends. The CDR3 runs 12 residues. The CDR3 region is CASRVASYEQYF. The CDR3, as DNA: TGTGCCAGCAGGGTGGCCTCCTACGAGCAGTACTTC.

There are many counts of this clonotype. The rearrangement uses TRBV7-3 and TRBJ1-1; D gene unclear. The length of the CDR3 is 15 residues. V was clipped by 2 bases and J by 5 bases, with 15 bases between them. Germline V gene lookup returns CDR1 SGHTA and CDR2 FQGTGA. CDR3 protein: CASSLWAGQGTEAFF. For the CDR3, the DNA is TGTGCCAGCAGCTTATGGGCCGGGCAAGGGACTGAAGCTTTCTTT. The full variable domain, with the rest looked up from reference TRBV7-3 and TRBJ1-1, is GAGVSQTPSNKVTEKGKYVELRCDPISGHTALYWYRQSLGQGPEFLIYFQGTGAADDSGLPNDRFFAVRPEGSVSTLKIQRTERGDSAVYLCASSLWAGQGTEAFFGQGTRLTVV.

In its sample, this clonotype was seen many times. The chain joins TRBV20-1 to TRBJ1-4; a weak D match, TRBD1 (5 bases). Germline assignment: CDR1 DFQATT and CDR2 SNEGSKA (reference sequence). The germline V and J ends were trimmed by 7 bases and 7 bases, with 13 bases remaining between them. This CDR3 region has 12 residues. CDR3 nucleotides: TGCAGTGTAATCGGGGGGGGTGAAAAACTGTTTTTT. This translates into CSVIGGGEKLFF.

The chain couples TRBV7-9 to TRBJ2-7; D is possibly TRBD1 or TRBD2 (5 bases each). Deletions cut 4 bases from V and 7 bases from J, with 11 bases between. The CDR3 covers 12 residues. The germline gives CDR1 SEHNR, CDR2 FQNEAQ (reference sequence). In nucleotides, the CDR3 is TGTGCCAGCAGCTGGGGGTCACGGGAGCAGTACTTC. Its protein product is CASSWGSREQYF.